The present T cell receptor (beta chain) was sequenced within a study of CD8+ T cells in alopecia areata. Study background: Treated patients received oral tofacitinib, 5 to 10 mg twice daily.

Findings of the study overall: It was lesional scalp, especially alopecia totalis/universalis, that showed higher clonality than normal scalp.

A few counts support this clone. Its antigen is still unknown. It was cDNA, reverse transcribed from extracted RNA, that served as the sequencing template. TCRdb's table, derived via immunoSEQ multiplex PCR, lists solely in-frame clones and lacks some. The sample includes roughly 170,000 clones, around three fifths of them seen just once. Peripheral blood and lesional scalp punch biopsies were taken from alopecia areata patients. The V gene's germline CDR1 is SQVTM and CDR2 ANQGSEA. This CDR3 is built from 14 residues. Trimming at V came to 5 bases and at J to 5 bases, leaving 3 bases not matched to a gene.

V and J are TRBV29-1 and TRBJ2-4, with TRBD2 matching 13 bases. This clonotype originated in a human donor with alopecia areata. The sequences come from CD4+ T cells sorted from blood, collected at week 0. CDR3 sequence: CSVTSGGAENIQYF. CDR3 DNA: TGCAGCGTTACTAGCGGGGGGGCCGAAAACATTCAGTACTTC.